This record looks at one T cell receptor (beta chain) sequence and its context. Its cognate antigen is unknown. These data belong to a study of cytomegalovirus exposure and HLA in healthy donors. Study as a whole: Of some 400 genotyped donors, 81% grouped in the Caucasian-associated ancestry cluster. Broader study findings: The dataset shows that most TCR sequences were rare, while some public TCRs occurred in many donors. Later analysis placed DRB1 highest and HLA-C lowest in TCR association rates, which differed by HLA locus.

PCR used 60 Vbeta primers and 13 Jbeta primers. Libraries were prepared by immunoSEQ multiplex PCR; TCRdb keeps only in-frame clonotypes and omits some of them. The sample has around 100,000 clones. The sequence derives from a man aged 50 to 60 in good health and CMV-seronegative. The sample was PBMCs.

The CDR3 is CSCGSGDKQFF. The CDR3 DNA sequence: TGCAGTTGCGGGTCGGGGGATAAGCAGTTCTTC. The chain links TRBV20-1 to TRBJ2-1; tentatively, D is TRBD2 (6 bases). The CDR3 has 11 amino acids. Germline values: CDR1 DFQATT, CDR2 SNEGSKA (reference sequence). V was pared by 8 bases and J by 11 bases, with 16 bases between.